This T cell receptor (beta chain) comes out of a study of blood T cell repertoires in COVID-19. The protocol was immunoSEQ multiplex PCR, while the TCRdb copy is restricted to in-frame clones and leaves out a portion. The sample carries 95,000 to 150,000 clones, around 87% recorded once. Germline CDR1 is SEHNR and CDR2 is FQNEAQ (reference sequence). This CDR3 contains 15 residues. V trimming: 2 bases; J trimming: 3 bases; junction bases outside the gene matches: 2. The chain joins TRBV7-9 to TRBJ2-3, with 10 bases identical to TRBD2. The sequence derives from a woman in her sixties or seventies with acute or convalescent COVID-19. Sequencing was carried out using peripheral blood. Written as DNA, the CDR3 is TGTGCCAGCAGCTTAACTAGCGGGGTAACAGATACGCAGTATTTT. It codes for CASSLTSGVTDTQYF.